The 2 T cell receptor beta chains reported below all come from one sample, sequenced in a study of blood T cells in healthy people across ages. A second PCR of roughly 7 to 11 cycles used a sample-barcoded 5' primer and a J-beta primer mix. TCRdb recomputed calls from the 5' RACE reads with MiXCR, one row per CDR3 protein. Of around 1.5 million distinct CDR3 sequences listed, about 31% are singletons. Sequenced: blood. These receptors originate from a woman younger than 45 in good health.

The CDR3 reads CASSRQGRNNNEQFF. The DNA of the CDR3 is TGTGCCAGCAGTCGACAGGGGCGAAATAACAATGAGCAGTTCTTC. The chain couples TRBV6-1 to TRBJ2-1; 8 bases align to TRBD1. Per germline, CDR1 MNHNS and CDR2 SASEGT. V gave up 5 bases and J gave up 5 bases; unmatched junction bases: 8. The CDR3 is 15 residues long.

This clonotype was picked up a small number of times. The germline gene is not matched at one end of the junction; a read error may be the cause. CDR3 region: CASSPEGRSSYEQYF. The CDR3 bases are TGTGCCAGCTCACCGGAGGGACGTAGCTCCTACGAACAGTACTTC. The chain carries TRBV18 and TRBJ2-7; tentative D call: TRBD2 (6 bases). Germline assignment: CDR1 KGHSH and CDR2 LQKENI. There are 15 residues in the CDR3.